These 3 T cell receptor beta chains came from one sample sequenced in a study of cytomegalovirus exposure and HLA in healthy donors. Researchers ran the PCR with 60 Vbeta and 13 Jbeta primers. The table came from immunoSEQ multiplex PCR; TCRdb's copy has only in-frame clones and leaves some out. The data contain about 99,000 clones, over 70% of them singletons. Sequenced input: PBMCs. Source of these receptors: a man in his fifties in good health and CMV-seropositive.

As for this clone: Other DNA sequences in this sample translate to the same CDR3. The chain couples TRBV28 to TRBJ2-7; TRBD1 is a possible D gene (6 bases). Trimming took 3 bases from V and 4 from J, leaving 7 bases between them. The germline V gene encodes CDR1 MDHEN and CDR2 SYDVKM. This CDR3 comprises 12 residues. As DNA, the CDR3 is TGTGCCAGCAGTTTGCAGGGGTACGAGCAGTACTTC. It codes for CASSLQGYEQYF. Filled out from reference TRBV28 and TRBJ2-7, the complete variable domain reads DVKVTQSSRYLVKRTGEKVFLECVQDMDHENMFWYRQDPGLGLRLIYFSYDVKMKEKGDIPEGYSVSREKKERFSLILESASTNQTSMYLCASSLQGYEQYFGPGTRLTVT.

The CDR3 region has the DNA TGCGCCAGCAGCCAAGACCCGGCTAGCGGACGCGAGCAGTACTTC. Its protein is CASSQDPASGREQYF. V is TRBV4-1 and J is TRBJ2-7; 7 positions agree with TRBD2. Germline trimming cut 0 bases from V and 6 bases from J; bases unmatched to any gene: 8. This CDR3 has 15 residues. Germline assignment: CDR1 MGHRA and CDR2 YSYEKL.

This chain connects TRBV29-1 to TRBJ1-1; TRBD1 matches at 10 bases. V gave up 4 bases and J gave up 4 bases; unmatched junction bases: 6. Germline V CDR1 and CDR2: SQVTM, ANQGSEA. This CDR3 contains 14 residues. The CDR3 region has the DNA TGCAGCGTTGCTGGGGACAGGGGAGGCACTGAAGCTTTCTTT. Its protein product is CSVAGDRGGTEAFF. Variable domain in full (rest from reference TRBV29-1 and TRBJ1-1): SAVISQKPSRDICQRGTSLTIQCQVDSQVTMMFWYRQQPGQSLTLIATANQGSEATYESGFVIDKFPISRPNLTFSTLTVSNMSPEDSSIYLCSVAGDRGGTEAFFGQGTRLTVV.